A single sample gave rise to the 5 T cell receptor beta chains below, sequenced in a study of cytomegalovirus exposure and HLA in healthy donors. PCR was performed using 60 Vbeta and 13 Jbeta primers. Clones were sequenced by immunoSEQ multiplex PCR, and TCRdb holds only the in-frame ones, with some missing. The data show approximately 150,000 clones, more than 75% seen once. The sequenced sample consisted of PBMCs. All receptors come from a human donor in good health.

The DNA of the CDR3 is TGTGCCAGCAGCATCGGACAGGGCCAAACCTACGAGCAGTACTTC. Its protein is CASSIGQGQTYEQYF. This sequence joins TRBV7-9 and TRBJ2-7; 8 bases line up with TRBD1. Germline V gene data show CDR1 as SEHNR and CDR2 as FQNEAQ (reference sequence). Germline trimming cut 5 bases from V and 2 bases from J; bases unmatched to any gene: 8. The length of the CDR3 is 15 residues.

V gene TRBV6-6 combines with J gene TRBJ2-5; D remains unclear. In germline, CDR1 is MNHNY, CDR2 SVGAGI (reference sequence). The CDR3 spans 14 residues. The V end lost 0 bases, the J end lost 1 base, and 6 bases lay between the germline ends. The CDR3 DNA reads TGTGCCAGCAGTTACTCACATATCCAAGAGACCCAGTACTTC. Its protein product is CASSYSHIQETQYF.

Remarks on this clone: Since no conserved phenylalanine or tryptophan closes the CDR3, a read error is the likely cause. No DNA is shown, since the ends of the CDR3 on it are uncertain; the CDR3 is the one TCRdb lists. This chain connects TRBV7-9 to TRBJ1-1; the table names TRBD1, a call not compared with the DNA. The CDR3 length equals 12 residues, ends included. CDR1 and CDR2 (germline): SEHNR, FQNEAQ (reference sequence). The CDR3 sequence: CASSLVTSIYQV.

This clone was seen a handful of times. The rearrangement joins TRBV4-1 to TRBJ2-1, with D possibly being TRBD1 (5 bases). There are 14 residues in the CDR3. V dropped 1 base and J dropped 7 bases, with 11 bases sitting between them. The germline gives CDR1 MGHRA, CDR2 YSYEKL. Here the CDR3 DNA reads TGCGCCAGCAGCCAAGGACCCTCAGGGAATGAGCAGTTCTTC. This sequence encodes CASSQGPSGNEQFF.

This clone was seen only once. Written as DNA, the CDR3 is TGTGCCAGCAGTCCGTCGCCGTGGACAGGGAACACTGAAGCTTTCTTT. It codes for CASSPSPWTGNTEAFF. The chain couples TRBV27 to TRBJ1-1; 7 positions match TRBD1. The CDR3 consists of 16 residues. J gave up 1 base and V 5 bases, and 10 bases lay outside the gene matches. The germline V gene encodes CDR1 MNHEY and CDR2 SMNVEV (reference sequence).